The 21 T cell receptor beta chains presented below share a single source sample, sequenced in a study of T cells after yellow fever vaccination. TCRdb passed the 5' RACE reads through MiXCR, listing each CDR3 protein once. The top ten hold roughly 13% of the sample, which has just under 600,000 distinct CDR3 sequences, around an eighth seen once. This material consisted of PBMCs, taken on the day of the yellow fever booster vaccination. The origin of the receptors is a man aged 30 to 39 who received the YFV17D yellow fever vaccine.

This chain connects TRBV20-1 to TRBJ2-1; 10 bases agree with TRBD2. This CDR3 region has 14 residues. Per the germline V gene, CDR1 is DFQATT and CDR2 is SNEGSKA (reference sequence). V was pared by 1 base and J by 7 bases, with 4 bases of the junction left unmatched. CDR3 nucleotide sequence: TGCAGTGCTAGAGTGAGCGGGGGGGAAAATGAGCAGTTCTTC. This translates into CSARVSGGENEQFF.

In the case of this clonotype: One end of the junction fails to match germline, which may point to a read error. This sequence joins TRBV20-1 and TRBJ1-2; 8 bases are a match to TRBD1. CDR1 is DFQATT and CDR2 is SNEGSKA in the germline V gene (reference sequence). This CDR3 region has 12 residues. Here the CDR3 reads CSASFQGAGFTF. The DNA of the CDR3 is TGCAGTGCTAGCTTCCAGGGGGCTGGCTTCACCTTC.

The V and J genes are TRBV20-1 and TRBJ2-1; 8 bases map to TRBD2. This CDR3 comprises 15 residues. The junction had 10 bases not matched to a gene; V was cut back by 2 bases and J by 7 bases. Per germline, CDR1 DFQATT and CDR2 SNEGSKA (reference sequence). The CDR3 region is CSARMVAGSRNEQFF. For the CDR3, the DNA is TGCAGTGCTAGAATGGTAGCGGGAAGTAGAAATGAGCAGTTCTTC.

This clonotype was counted between two and nine times. The rearrangement joins TRBV4-3 to TRBJ2-5; the match to TRBD2 covers 13 bases. Germline trimming cut 1 base from V and 5 bases from J; bases unmatched to any gene: 7. The germline gives CDR1 LGHNA, CDR2 YSLEER. This CDR3 has 17 residues. The CDR3 bases are TGCGCCAGCAGCCAAGTGCCCGGACTAGCGGGAGTGGAGACCCAGTACTTC. Residues: CASSQVPGLAGVETQYF.

In DNA, the CDR3 is TGTGCCAGCAGTACCGGGACCTCGATTGATACGCAGTATTTT. This codes for CASSTGTSIDTQYF. The chain has TRBV6-1 and TRBJ2-3, with D perhaps matching TRBD1 or TRBD2 (5 bases each). CDR1 is MNHNS, CDR2 SASEGT, per germline. Trimming left V 5 bases short and J 6 bases short, with 15 bases between. This CDR3 region has 14 residues.

This clonotype was detected a few times. The chain carries TRBV29-1 and TRBJ2-1; 7 bases map to TRBD2. Unmatched junction bases numbered 13, after V lost 4 bases and J lost 4 bases. Per the germline V gene, CDR1 is SQVTM and CDR2 is ANQGSEA. This CDR3 is 16 amino acids long. The CDR3 sequence: CSVAVPASGKYNEQFF. As DNA, the CDR3 is TGCAGCGTTGCCGTGCCGGCTAGCGGAAAGTACAATGAGCAGTTCTTC.

The chain combines TRBV5-1 with TRBJ1-6; no firm D call. This CDR3 spans 12 amino acids. Trimming shortened V by 1 base and J by 10 bases, and 6 bases separated the two germline ends. Germline V lookup: CDR1 SGHRS, CDR2 YFSETQ. CDR3 sequence: CASSLTGSPLHF. CDR3 DNA sequence: TGCGCCAGCAGCTTGACGGGCTCACCCCTCCACTTT.

The table lists this clonotype with a count of one. The V call is TRBV5-1, the J call TRBJ2-4; 10 bases match TRBD2. The CDR3 runs to 17 residues. The V gene end was trimmed by 0 bases and the J gene end by 6 bases; junction bases not matched to a gene: 9. Germline assignment: CDR1 SGHRS and CDR2 YFSETQ. CDR3 in amino acids: CASSLGFSSGSINIQYF. CDR3 nucleotide sequence: TGCGCCAGCAGCTTGGGCTTCTCTAGCGGGAGTATAAACATTCAGTACTTC. Complete variable domain (other parts from reference TRBV5-1 and TRBJ2-4): KAGVTQTPRYLIKTRGQQVTLSCSPISGHRSVSWYQQTPGQGLQFLFEYFSETQRNKGNFPGRFSGRQFSNSRSEMNVSTLELGDSALYLCASSLGFSSGSINIQYFGAGTRLSVL.

The chain has TRBV25-1 and TRBJ2-2, with a possible D match to TRBD2 (5 bases). The CDR3 runs to 16 residues. The germline V gene encodes CDR1 MGHDK and CDR2 SYGVNS. V was cut by 3 bases and J by 2 bases, with 13 bases left in between. The CDR3 region has the DNA TGTGCCAGCAGTGACAAGGGAGCGCCAAACACCGGGGAGCTGTTTTTT. Protein: CASSDKGAPNTGELFF. Combining the CDR3 with reference TRBV25-1 and TRBJ2-2 gives the whole variable domain EADIYQTPRYLVIGTGKKITLECSQTMGHDKMYWYQQDPGMELHLIHYSYGVNSTEKGDLSSESTVSRIRTEHFPLTLESARPSHTSQYLCASSDKGAPNTGELFFGEGSRLTVL.

The V gene is TRBV20-1, the J gene TRBJ2-1; 8 bases are a match to TRBD2. V was pared by 7 bases and J by 5 bases, with 7 bases of the junction left unmatched. The CDR3 consists of 13 residues. Germline-derived CDR1 and CDR2 are DFQATT and SNEGSKA (reference sequence). The CDR3 DNA is TGCAGTGTTCAAGCGGGAGCTCACAATGAGCAGTTCTTC. Its protein is CSVQAGAHNEQFF.

This clonotype was counted between two and nine times. This chain links TRBV12-3 or TRBV12-4 with TRBJ1-2; D ambiguous. Trimming removed 6 bases from V and 7 bases from J, with 15 bases in between. CDR3 length: 13 residues. Written as DNA, the CDR3 is TGTGCCAGCAGCCCTGACGGAGTTCGTGGCTACACCTTC. Its translation is CASSPDGVRGYTF.

V gene TRBV5-1 combines with J gene TRBJ1-1; weak D call: TRBD1 (5 bases). CDR1 and CDR2 (germline): SGHRS, YFSETQ. Trimming removed 5 bases from V and 2 bases from J, with 10 bases in between. The CDR3 has 13 amino acids. CDR3 in amino acids: CASSWDRNTEAFF. In DNA, the CDR3 is TGCGCCAGCAGTTGGGACCGAAACACTGAAGCTTTCTTT.

This chain links TRBV19 with TRBJ1-5, with TRBD1 matching over 9 bases. Germline CDR1 is LNHDA and CDR2 is SQIVND (reference sequence). V was clipped by 11 bases and J by 6 bases; unmatched bases: 11. CDR3 length equals 14 residues. CDR3 sequence (DNA): TGTGCCGCCTCGGACAGGGGATTCGGTCAGCCCCAGCATTTT. As protein: CAASDRGFGQPQHF. Drawing the rest from reference TRBV19 and TRBJ1-5, the complete variable domain is DGGITQSPKYLFRKEGQNVTLSCEQNLNHDAMYWYRQDPGQGLRLIYYSQIVNDFQKGDIAEGYSVSREKKESFPLTVTSAQKNPTAFYLCAASDRGFGQPQHFGDGTRLSIL.

In this sample, this clonotype turned up a few times. This sequence joins TRBV15 and TRBJ2-5; TRBD2 aligns across 12 bases. Germline CDR1 and CDR2: LNHNV and YYDKDF (reference sequence). CDR3 length equals 16 residues. With V trimmed by 3 bases and J by 0 bases, 2 bases remained unmatched. Here the CDR3 DNA reads TGTGCCACCAGCAGCAGGACTAGCGGGAACCAAGAGACCCAGTACTTC. Its translation: CATSSRTSGNQETQYF.

This chain uses TRBV20-1 with TRBJ2-7; D is ambiguous. V lost 3 bases and J lost 7, with 10 bases in between. CDR1 DFQATT and CDR2 SNEGSKA come from the germline V gene (reference sequence). CDR3 length: 11 amino acids. The CDR3 here is CSASQAREQYF. CDR3 in DNA: TGCAGTGCTAGTCAGGCCCGGGAGCAGTACTTC.

This chain connects TRBV18 to TRBJ2-1; perhaps D is TRBD1 or TRBD2 (5 bases each). The CDR3 is made up of 15 amino acids. Germline V lookup: CDR1 KGHSH, CDR2 LQKENI. V was clipped by 3 bases and J by 10 bases, with 19 bases between them. CDR3 residues: CASSPRGDALREQFF. CDR3 bases: TGTGCCAGCTCACCGAGAGGGGATGCCTTGCGGGAGCAGTTCTTC. Filled out from reference TRBV18 and TRBJ2-1, the complete variable domain reads NAGVMQNPRHLVRRRGQEARLRCSPMKGHSHVYWYRQLPEEGLKFMVYLQKENIIDESGMPKERFSAEFPKEGPSILRIQQVVRGDSAAYFCASSPRGDALREQFFGPGTRLTVL.

CDR3 amino acids: CSASRGVSTDTQYF. CDR3 DNA: TGCAGTGCTAGTAGGGGGGTTAGCACAGATACGCAGTATTTT. The gene calls are TRBV20-1 and TRBJ2-3; TRBD1 or TRBD2 may be the D gene (6 bases each). Germline assignment: CDR1 DFQATT and CDR2 SNEGSKA (reference sequence). Deletions cut 3 bases from V and 0 bases from J, with 10 bases between. This CDR3 contains 14 residues.

This clonotype turned up a few times. This chain uses TRBV3-1 with TRBJ1-4; 7 bases fit TRBD1. Trimming cost V 5 bases and J 8 bases; bases outside gene matches: 8. CDR1 LGHDT and CDR2 YNNKEL come from the germline V gene (reference sequence). The CDR3 spans 14 residues. Written as DNA, the CDR3 is TGTGCCAGCAGCTCCCGGGACAGACAGGAAAAACTGTTTTTT. Amino acids: CASSSRDRQEKLFF.

This sequence joins TRBV19 and TRBJ2-3; D possibly corresponds to TRBD1 (6 bases). The V and J ends lost 3 bases and 1 base respectively, with 11 bases between them. This CDR3 has 15 residues. Germline V gene lookup returns CDR1 LNHDA and CDR2 SQIVND (reference sequence). The CDR3 coding sequence is TGTGCCAGTAGTATCGCCAGGGGCGGCACAGATACGCAGTATTTT. The encoded protein is CASSIARGGTDTQYF.

This clonotype turned up a few times. This chain links TRBV6-1 with TRBJ1-5; TRBD1 matches 7 bases. This CDR3 is 15 amino acids long. The ends lost 6 bases at V and 3 bases at J; junction bases unmatched: 8. The V gene's germline CDR1 is MNHNS and CDR2 SASEGT. CDR3 loop: CASSRVQGTNQPQHF. The DNA of the CDR3 is TGTGCCAGCAGCAGAGTACAGGGGACCAATCAGCCCCAGCATTTT.

This clonotype was recorded a few times. The chain couples TRBV19 to TRBJ2-3; 8 nucleotides line up with TRBD2. Trimming removed 3 bases from V and 0 bases from J; junction bases left unmatched: 17. The CDR3 totals 20 residues. From germline, CDR1 is LNHDA and CDR2 SQIVND (reference sequence). CDR3 bases: TGTGCCAGTAGTATCCCGCTGCGGGAGGCGCCGACGTCTAGCACAGATACGCAGTATTTT. Amino acids: CASSIPLREAPTSSTDTQYF.